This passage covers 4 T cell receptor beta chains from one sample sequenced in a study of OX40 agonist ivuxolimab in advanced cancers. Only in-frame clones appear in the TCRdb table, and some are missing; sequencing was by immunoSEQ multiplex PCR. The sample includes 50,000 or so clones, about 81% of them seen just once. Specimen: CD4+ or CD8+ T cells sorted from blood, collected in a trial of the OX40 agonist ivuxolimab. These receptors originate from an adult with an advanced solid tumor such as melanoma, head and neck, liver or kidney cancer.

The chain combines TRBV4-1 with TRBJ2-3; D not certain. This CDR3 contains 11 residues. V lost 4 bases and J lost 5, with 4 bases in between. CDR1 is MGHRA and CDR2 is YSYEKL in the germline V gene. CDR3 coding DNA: TGCGCCAGCAGCCCAAAAGATACGCAGTATTTT. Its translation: CASSPKDTQYF.

Here the CDR3 DNA reads TGTGCCAGTAGTATAGAAGCCCTTAGCACTGAAGCTTTCTTT. It is translated as CASSIEALSTEAFF. The rearrangement uses TRBV19 and TRBJ1-1; D is undetermined. V lost 0 bases to trimming and J lost 4 bases, with 9 bases between them. Germline loops: CDR1 LNHDA, CDR2 SQIVND (reference sequence). The CDR3 has 14 residues.

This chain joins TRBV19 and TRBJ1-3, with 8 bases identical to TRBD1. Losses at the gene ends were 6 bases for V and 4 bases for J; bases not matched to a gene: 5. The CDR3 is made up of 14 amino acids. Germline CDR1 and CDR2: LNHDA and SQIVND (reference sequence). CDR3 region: CASRGQGSGNTIYF. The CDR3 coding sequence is TGTGCCAGTAGAGGACAGGGCTCAGGAAACACCATATATTTT.

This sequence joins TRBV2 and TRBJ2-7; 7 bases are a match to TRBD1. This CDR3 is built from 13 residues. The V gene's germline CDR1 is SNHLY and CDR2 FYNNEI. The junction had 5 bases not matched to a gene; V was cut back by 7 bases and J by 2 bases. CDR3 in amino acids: CASTRQGPYEQYF. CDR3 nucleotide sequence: TGTGCCAGCACACGACAGGGACCCTACGAGCAGTACTTC.